What follows are 4 T cell receptor beta chains derived from one specimen sequenced in a study of cytomegalovirus exposure and HLA in healthy donors. The data were produced by immunoSEQ multiplex PCR, yet TCRdb's version contains in-frame clones alone and is incomplete. The sample lists 57,000 or so clones, roughly 91% occurring once. The specimen sequenced was PBMCs. The receptors were sampled from a woman in her thirties in good health and CMV-seronegative.

The rearrangement uses TRBV5-1 and TRBJ2-7; D is uncertain. This CDR3 has 16 amino acids. The germline gives CDR1 SGHRS, CDR2 YFSETQ. Trimming took 0 bases from V and 1 from J, leaving 14 bases between them. CDR3: CASSLGRRSTSYEQYF. The CDR3 nucleotides are TGCGCCAGCAGCTTGGGCCGCAGGTCCACGTCCTACGAGCAGTACTTC.

The V call is TRBV19, the J call TRBJ2-7, with 13 positions matching TRBD2. There are 18 residues in the CDR3. V was clipped by 4 bases and J by 3 bases; unmatched bases: 12. Germline V lookup: CDR1 LNHDA, CDR2 SQIVND (reference sequence). The DNA for the CDR3 is TGTGCCAGTAGTAGTTCGGGACTAGCGGGACCCTTTGACTACGAGCAGTACTTC. This translates into CASSSSGLAGPFDYEQYF.

The rearrangement uses TRBV27 and TRBJ2-7, with TRBD2 matching over 8 bases. V lost 10 bases, J lost 2 bases, and 10 bases stayed unmatched. Germline lookup yields CDR1 MNHEY and CDR2 SMNVEV (reference sequence). This CDR3 has 14 residues. CDR3 sequence: CATKRERIAYEQYF. The CDR3 nucleotides are TGTGCCACTAAGCGGGAGCGTATCGCCTACGAGCAGTACTTC.

This chain links TRBV28 with TRBJ2-7; D gene unclear. The V and J ends lost 6 bases and 9 bases respectively, with 15 bases between them. This CDR3 has 12 amino acids. In germline, CDR1 is MDHEN, CDR2 SYDVKM. The CDR3: CASSPNPTGQYF. CDR3 DNA sequence: TGTGCCAGCAGCCCAAACCCCACCGGGCAGTACTTC. The full variable domain, with the rest looked up from reference TRBV28 and TRBJ2-7, is DVKVTQSSRYLVKRTGEKVFLECVQDMDHENMFWYRQDPGLGLRLIYFSYDVKMKEKGDIPEGYSVSREKKERFSLILESASTNQTSMYLCASSPNPTGQYFGPGTRLTVT.